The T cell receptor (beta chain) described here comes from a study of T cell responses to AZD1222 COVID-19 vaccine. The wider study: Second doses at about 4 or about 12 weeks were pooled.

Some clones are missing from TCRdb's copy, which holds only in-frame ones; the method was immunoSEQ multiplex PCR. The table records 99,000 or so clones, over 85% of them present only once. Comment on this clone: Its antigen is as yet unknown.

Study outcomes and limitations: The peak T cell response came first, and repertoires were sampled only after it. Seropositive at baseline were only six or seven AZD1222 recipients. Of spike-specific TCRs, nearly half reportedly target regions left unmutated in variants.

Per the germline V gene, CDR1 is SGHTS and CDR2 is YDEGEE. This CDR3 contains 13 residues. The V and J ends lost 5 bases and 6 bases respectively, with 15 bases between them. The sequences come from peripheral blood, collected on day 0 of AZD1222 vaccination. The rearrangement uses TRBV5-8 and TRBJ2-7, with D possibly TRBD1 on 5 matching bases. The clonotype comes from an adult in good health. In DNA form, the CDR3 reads TGTGCCAGCAGGAGCCGCAGGGTTGGCGAGCAGTACTTC. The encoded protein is CASRSRRVGEQYF.